These 27 T cell receptor beta chains were sequenced from one sample in a study of identifying expanded T cells in peripheral blood. The table came from immunoSEQ multiplex PCR; TCRdb's copy has only in-frame clones and leaves some out. The table shows approximately 75,000 clones, with about nine tenths occurring only once. Input material: blood. These receptor sequences come from a person between 18 and 69 years old in good health.

The chain combines TRBV5-5 with TRBJ2-7; D unresolved. CDR1 is SGHKS and CDR2 is YYEKEE in the germline V gene (reference sequence). The CDR3 is made up of 17 amino acids. V lost 0 bases and J lost 1, with 17 bases in between. The CDR3 sequence is CASSLALTLDGSYEQYF. The CDR3 nucleotides read TGTGCCAGCAGCTTGGCCCTCACTCTGGACGGTTCCTACGAGCAGTACTTC.

The chain links TRBV5-4 to TRBJ2-3; D gene uncertain. This CDR3 has 15 amino acids. Germline loops: CDR1 SGHNT, CDR2 YYREEE (reference sequence). V was pared by 1 base and J by 2 bases, with 11 bases between. The CDR3 region is CASSLRTSYTDTQYF. The CDR3 region has the DNA TGTGCCAGCAGCTTGAGGACCTCTTACACAGATACGCAGTATTTT. Together with reference TRBV5-4 and TRBJ2-3, the CDR3 gives the full variable domain: ETGVTQSPTHLIKTRGQQVTLRCSSQSGHNTVSWYQQALGQGPQFIFQYYREEENGRGNFPPRFSGLQFPNYSSELNVNALELDDSALYLCASSLRTSYTDTQYFGPGTRLTVL.

V is TRBV11-2 and J is TRBJ2-7, with TRBD2 matching over 14 bases. The ends lost 4 bases at V and 5 bases at J; junction bases unmatched: 1. Germline V gene lookup returns CDR1 SGHAT and CDR2 FQNNGV. The CDR3 spans 14 residues. The CDR3 reads CASSSGLAGDEQYF. CDR3 nucleotide sequence: TGTGCCAGCAGCTCGGGACTAGCGGGAGACGAGCAGTACTTC.

The rearrangement links TRBV7-2 to TRBJ2-1; 8 nucleotides match TRBD1. With V trimmed by 4 bases and J by 6 bases, 8 bases remained unmatched. Germline values: CDR1 SGHTA, CDR2 FQGNSA. The CDR3 runs to 15 residues. Here the CDR3 DNA reads TGTGCCAGCAGCTCGGACAGGGAAAAGCGCAATGAGCAGTTCTTC. Translated: CASSSDREKRNEQFF.

The V and J genes are TRBV6-5 and TRBJ1-4, with D unresolved. The CDR3 has 14 amino acids. Trimming cost V 6 bases and J 0 bases, with 8 bases left between them. Germline V CDR1 and CDR2: MNHEY, SVGAGI. The chain's CDR3 is CASSQRTTNEKLFF. CDR3 sequence (DNA): TGTGCCAGCAGCCAGAGAACAACTAATGAAAAACTGTTTTTT.

The rearrangement joins TRBV6-1 to TRBJ1-2; no firm D call. The CDR3 is 15 amino acids. The V end lost 1 base, the J end lost 4 bases, and 13 bases lay between the germline ends. Germline-derived CDR1 and CDR2 are MNHNS and SASEGT. The CDR3 spells CASSEGPRGGYGYTF. CDR3 DNA: TGTGCCAGCAGTGAAGGGCCCCGGGGAGGCTATGGCTACACCTTC.

The V and J genes are TRBV29-1 and TRBJ2-3, with a tentative D call TRBD2 (7 bases). The CDR3 runs 14 residues. From germline, CDR1 is SQVTM and CDR2 ANQGSEA. Trimming removed 6 bases at V and 0 bases at J, with 13 bases between. The chain's CDR3 is CSVMGGASTDTQYF. The CDR3 DNA reads as TGCAGCGTGATGGGGGGGGCGAGCACAGATACGCAGTATTTT.

This rearrangement joins TRBV11-2 to TRBJ2-7; unclear D gene. The CDR3 has 11 residues. V lost 4 bases, J lost 2 bases, and 3 bases lay in between. Germline loops: CDR1 SGHAT, CDR2 FQNNGV. CDR3 sequence reads: CASSSAYEQYF. The CDR3 DNA sequence: TGTGCCAGCAGCTCCGCCTACGAGCAGTACTTC.

The V and J genes are TRBV4-2 and TRBJ2-7, with TRBD2 matching 8 bases. CDR3 length equals 15 residues. From germline, CDR1 is LGHNA and CDR2 YNFKEQ. V trimming: 4 bases; J trimming: 4 bases; junction bases outside the gene matches: 9. The CDR3 DNA is TGTGCCAGCAGCCCCAGAGCGGGAGATGTGTACGAGCAGTACTTC. It is translated as CASSPRAGDVYEQYF.

The V gene is TRBV6-1, the J gene TRBJ2-6; D remains unclear. Trimming shortened V by 6 bases and J by 3 bases, and 12 bases separated the two germline ends. From germline, CDR1 is MNHNS and CDR2 SASEGT. The CDR3 consists of 15 residues. Written as DNA, the CDR3 is TGTGCCAGCAGCGACTTCGGTGGTGGGGCCAACGTCCTGACTTTC. Protein product: CASSDFGGGANVLTF.

The gene calls are TRBV18 and TRBJ2-3, with unresolved D. The V end lost 2 bases, the J end lost 3 bases, and 0 bases lay between the germline ends. Germline V gives CDR1 KGHSH, CDR2 LQKENI. The CDR3 length is 11 residues. CDR3 coding DNA: TGTGCCAGCTCACCAACAGATACGCAGTATTTT. Translating it yields CASSPTDTQYF.

The chain couples TRBV6-6 to TRBJ2-7, with a tentative D call TRBD1 (5 bases). From germline, CDR1 is MNHNY and CDR2 SVGAGI (reference sequence). The V gene lost 6 bases and the J gene lost 1 base, with 10 bases spanning the gap. The CDR3 is made up of 13 amino acids. DNA for the CDR3: TGTGCCAGCAGCCCAACAGGATCCTACGAGCAGTACTTC. Encoded protein: CASSPTGSYEQYF.

The chain couples TRBV28 to TRBJ2-7, with D perhaps TRBD1 or TRBD2 (5 bases each). V was cut by 4 bases and J by 4 bases, with 20 bases left in between. CDR1 and CDR2 from the germline V gene are MDHEN and SYDVKM. CDR3 length: 16 amino acids. The CDR3 spells CASSYVRPGRTYEQYF. CDR3 bases: TGTGCCAGCAGTTATGTTCGGCCGGGACGGACATACGAGCAGTACTTC.

CDR3 sequence reads: CASSQESGGFYGYTF. CDR3 DNA: TGCGCCAGCAGCCAAGAGTCCGGGGGTTTCTATGGCTACACCTTC. The V call is TRBV4-3, the J call TRBJ1-2; TRBD1 might be the D (5 bases). Germline V gives CDR1 LGHNA, CDR2 YSLEER. The CDR3 consists of 15 residues. Trimming pared 0 bases from V and 4 bases from J, leaving 12 bases between.

The genes are TRBV5-1 and TRBJ2-3; possible D gene TRBD2, 5 bases. The V gene lost 0 bases and the J gene lost 5 bases, with 16 bases spanning the gap. The CDR3 is made up of 16 amino acids. Germline V gives CDR1 SGHRS, CDR2 YFSETQ. For the CDR3, the DNA is TGCGCCAGCAGCTTGGGGCTAGCCAACAGTATAGATACGCAGTATTTT. Translation gives CASSLGLANSIDTQYF.

The J gene is TRBJ1-1, the V gene TRBV7-2, with D possibly matching TRBD1 (5 bases). Germline V gene lookup returns CDR1 SGHTA and CDR2 FQGNSA. This CDR3 is built from 13 residues. Trimming took off 1 base at V and 6 bases at J, with 9 bases between the two ends. The CDR3 loop reads CASSLDRSAEAFF. CDR3 DNA sequence: TGTGCCAGCAGCTTAGACAGGAGCGCTGAAGCTTTCTTT.

This rearrangement joins TRBV5-6 to TRBJ1-4; D is undetermined. CDR1 is SGHDT and CDR2 is YYEEEE in the germline V gene. The CDR3 length is 13 residues. V dropped 0 bases and J dropped 7 bases, with 7 bases sitting between them. The CDR3 sequence: CASSLGQLEKLFF. In DNA form, the CDR3 reads TGTGCCAGCAGCTTGGGGCAGCTTGAAAAACTGTTTTTT.

CDR3 region: CASSLGQGADYEQYF. CDR3 DNA sequence: TGCGCCAGCAGCTTGGGGCAGGGGGCGGACTACGAGCAGTACTTC. The J gene is TRBJ2-7, the V gene TRBV5-1; 8 nucleotides align to TRBD1. CDR1 is SGHRS, CDR2 YFSETQ, per germline. The trim removed 0 bases at V and 3 bases at J, leaving 5 bases unmatched. This CDR3 is built from 15 residues.

This clone turned up a few times. The chain recombines TRBV7-2 with TRBJ2-7, with D perhaps TRBD2 (6 bases). The V end lost 0 bases, the J end lost 6 bases, and 15 bases lay between the germline ends. Per the germline V gene, CDR1 is SGHTA and CDR2 is FQGNSA. The CDR3 has 15 amino acids. DNA of the CDR3: TGTGCCAGCAGCTTAGCGCTGGAGGGGTCGAGCGAGCAGTACTTC. This gives the protein CASSLALEGSSEQYF.

The chain has TRBV12-5 and TRBJ2-7; D call uncertain. The V gene lost 0 bases and the J gene lost 5 bases, with 2 bases spanning the gap. Germline V gene sequence: CDR1 LGHNT, CDR2 FRNRAP. The CDR3 is 11 amino acids. CDR3 sequence: CASGLVNEQYF. The CDR3 nucleotides are TGTGCTAGTGGTTTGGTCAACGAGCAGTACTTC.

The V call is TRBV5-1, the J call TRBJ1-4; no firm D call. Germline V gene data show CDR1 as SGHRS and CDR2 as YFSETQ. With 1 base removed from V and 2 bases from J, the gap between germline ends came to 9 bases. CDR3 length: 15 amino acids. CDR3: CASSLRSTTNEKLFF. The CDR3 bases are TGCGCCAGCAGCTTGCGGTCGACTACTAATGAAAAACTGTTTTTT. Full variable domain (outside the CDR3, taken from reference TRBV5-1 and TRBJ1-4): KAGVTQTPRYLIKTRGQQVTLSCSPISGHRSVSWYQQTPGQGLQFLFEYFSETQRNKGNFPGRFSGRQFSNSRSEMNVSTLELGDSALYLCASSLRSTTNEKLFFGSGTQLSVL.

The rearrangement joins TRBV2 to TRBJ1-3; D gene ambiguous. The V gene's germline CDR1 is SNHLY and CDR2 FYNNEI. V was clipped by 6 bases and J by 0 bases, with 9 bases between them. CDR3 length: 14 residues. The CDR3 sequence: CASRETLSGNTIYF. Here the CDR3 DNA reads TGTGCCAGCAGGGAAACACTCTCTGGAAACACCATATATTTT. The complete variable domain, with remaining parts taken from reference TRBV2 and TRBJ1-3, reads EPEVTQTPSHQVTQMGQEVILRCVPISNHLYFYWYRQILGQKVEFLVSFYNNEISEKSEIFDDQFSVERPDGSNFTLKIRSTKLEDSAMYFCASRETLSGNTIYFGEGSWLTVV.

V is TRBV7-2 and J is TRBJ2-1, with TRBD2 as a possible D gene (6 bases). The germline V gene encodes CDR1 SGHTA and CDR2 FQGNSA. Trimming cost V 3 bases and J 11 bases, with 11 bases left between them. This CDR3 comprises 12 residues. This CDR3 reads CASSFKGTQQFF. In DNA form, the CDR3 reads TGTGCCAGCAGCTTTAAGGGGACTCAGCAGTTCTTC.

This clone was detected only once. The V gene is TRBV5-5, the J gene TRBJ1-6; D remains ambiguous. The CDR3 contains 15 residues. V lost 4 bases and J 0 bases, leaving 8 bases between the germline ends. The germline V gene encodes CDR1 SGHKS and CDR2 YYEKEE (reference sequence). As DNA, the CDR3 is TGTGCCAGCAGCGAGATTAGCTCCTATAATTCACCCCTCCACTTT. Encoded protein: CASSEISSYNSPLHF.

This sequence joins TRBV5-1 and TRBJ1-1; D ambiguous. The CDR3 totals 14 residues. V lost 0 bases to trimming and J lost 4 bases, with 10 bases between them. The germline CDR1 and CDR2 sequences are SGHRS and YFSETQ. CDR3 residues: CASSLEGGITEAFF. The DNA for the CDR3 is TGCGCCAGCAGCTTGGAGGGCGGGATCACTGAAGCTTTCTTT.

This rearrangement joins TRBV28 to TRBJ2-7; 12 bases align to TRBD2. Unmatched junction bases numbered 5, after V lost 5 bases and J lost 3 bases. The CDR3 runs 15 residues. Per germline, CDR1 MDHEN and CDR2 SYDVKM. The CDR3 coding sequence is TGTGCCAGCAGTCCTAGCGGGAGGGGAGACTACGAGCAGTACTTC. This codes for CASSPSGRGDYEQYF.

V and J are TRBV7-2 and TRBJ2-3, with 8 bases aligning to TRBD1. The CDR3 spans 17 residues. Germline V gene sequence: CDR1 SGHTA, CDR2 FQGNSA. Germline trimming cut 4 bases from V and 0 bases from J; bases unmatched to any gene: 9. The CDR3 bases are TGTGCCAGCAGCTCGACTAGGACAGGGCCGAGCACAGATACGCAGTATTTT. Amino acid sequence: CASSSTRTGPSTDTQYF.